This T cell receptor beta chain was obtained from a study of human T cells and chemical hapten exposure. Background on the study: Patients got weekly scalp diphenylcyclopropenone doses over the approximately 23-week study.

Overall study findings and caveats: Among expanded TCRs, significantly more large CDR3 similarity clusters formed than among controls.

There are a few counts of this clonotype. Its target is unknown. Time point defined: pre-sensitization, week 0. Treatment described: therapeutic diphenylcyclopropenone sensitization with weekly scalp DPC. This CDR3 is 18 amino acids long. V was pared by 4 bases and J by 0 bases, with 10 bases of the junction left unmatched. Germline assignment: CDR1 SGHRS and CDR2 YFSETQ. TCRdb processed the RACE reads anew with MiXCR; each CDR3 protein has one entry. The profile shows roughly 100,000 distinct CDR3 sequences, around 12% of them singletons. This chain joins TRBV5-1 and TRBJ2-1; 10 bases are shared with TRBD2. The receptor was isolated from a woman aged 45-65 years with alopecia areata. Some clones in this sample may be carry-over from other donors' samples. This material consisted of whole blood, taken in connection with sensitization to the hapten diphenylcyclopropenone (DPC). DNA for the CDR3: TGCGCCAGCAGCCCCCAAGGCGAGCGGGGGGGCTCCTACAATGAGCAGTTCTTC. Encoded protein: CASSPQGERGGSYNEQFF.